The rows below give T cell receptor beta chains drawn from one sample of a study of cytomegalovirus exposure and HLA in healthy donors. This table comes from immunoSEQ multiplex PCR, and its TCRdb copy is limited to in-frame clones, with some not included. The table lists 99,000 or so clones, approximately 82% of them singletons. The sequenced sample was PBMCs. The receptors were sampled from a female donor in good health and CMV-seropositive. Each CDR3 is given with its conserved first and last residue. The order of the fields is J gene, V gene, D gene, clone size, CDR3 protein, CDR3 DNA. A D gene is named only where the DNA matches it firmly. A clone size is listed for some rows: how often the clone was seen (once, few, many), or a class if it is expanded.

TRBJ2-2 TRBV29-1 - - CSVGKAGGNAGELFF TGCAGCGTTGGGAAGGCAGGGGGGAATGCCGGGGAGCTGTTTTTT
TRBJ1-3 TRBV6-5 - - CASSFAWGAGNTIYF TGTGCCAGCAGTTTCGCCTGGGGGGCTGGAAACACCATATATTTT
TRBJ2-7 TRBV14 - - CASSQETGFEQYF TGTGCCAGCAGCCAAGAGACAGGTTTCGAGCAGTACTTC
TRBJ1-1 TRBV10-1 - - CASSEGGENTEAFF TGCGCCAGCAGTGAGGGGGGGGAGAACACTGAAGCTTTCTTT
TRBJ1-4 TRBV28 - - CASSPTDGANEKLFF TGTGCCAGCAGCCCCACAGACGGGGCTAATGAAAAACTGTTTTTT
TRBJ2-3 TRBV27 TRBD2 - CASSLRSPGLAGVGDTQYF TGTGCCAGCAGTTTACGTAGCCCGGGACTAGCGGGGGTTGGGGATACGCAGTATTTT
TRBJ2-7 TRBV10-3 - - CAISPDSYEQYF TGTGCCATCAGCCCAGACTCCTACGAGCAGTACTTC
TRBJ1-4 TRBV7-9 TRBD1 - CASTLGTANEKLFF TGTGCCAGCACCCTCGGGACAGCTAATGAAAAACTGTTTTTT
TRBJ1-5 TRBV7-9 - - CASSPTGRGQPQHF TGTGCCAGCAGCCCAACAGGGAGGGGGCAGCCCCAGCATTTT
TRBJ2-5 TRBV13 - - CASSLGLGSGGRETQYF TGTGCCAGCAGCTTAGGCCTAGGCTCAGGAGGGAGGGAGACCCAGTACTTC
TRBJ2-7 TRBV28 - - CASIPGGRNEQYF TGTGCCAGCATCCCCGGGGGGCGAAACGAGCAGTACTTC
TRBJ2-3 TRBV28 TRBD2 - CASSSPAGATQYF TGTGCCAGCAGTTCCCCAGCGGGAGCTACGCAGTATTTT
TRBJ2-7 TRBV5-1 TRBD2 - CASSVGTSGRIDEQYF TGCGCCAGCAGCGTCGGGACTAGCGGGAGAATCGACGAGCAGTACTTC
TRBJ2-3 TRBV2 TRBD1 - CASREQGATDTQYF TGTGCCAGCAGGGAGCAGGGGGCAACAGATACGCAGTATTTT
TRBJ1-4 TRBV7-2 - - CASSLKQGPTNEKLFF TGTGCCAGCAGCCTGAAACAGGGCCCAACTAATGAAAAACTGTTTTTT
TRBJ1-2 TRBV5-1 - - CASSYLQGPNYGYTF TGCGCCAGCAGCTACCTTCAGGGGCCTAACTATGGCTACACCTTC
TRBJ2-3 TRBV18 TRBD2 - CASSHSGDGLGPDTQYF TGTGCCAGCTCACACAGCGGGGATGGTTTAGGGCCAGATACGCAGTATTTT
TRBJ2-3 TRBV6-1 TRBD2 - CASSEKAGGPDTQYF TGTGCCAGCAGTGAAAAAGCGGGAGGGCCAGATACGCAGTATTTT
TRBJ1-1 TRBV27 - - CASSFFGRLPSGAFF TGTGCCAGCAGTTTCTTCGGTCGCCTCCCATCTGGAGCTTTCTTT
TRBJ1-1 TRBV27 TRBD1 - CASATGDTEAFF TGTGCCAGTGCCACAGGGGACACTGAAGCTTTCTTT
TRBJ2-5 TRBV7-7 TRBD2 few CASSPGLAGGETQYF TGTGCTAGCAGCCCCGGACTAGCGGGAGGGGAGACCCAGTACTTC